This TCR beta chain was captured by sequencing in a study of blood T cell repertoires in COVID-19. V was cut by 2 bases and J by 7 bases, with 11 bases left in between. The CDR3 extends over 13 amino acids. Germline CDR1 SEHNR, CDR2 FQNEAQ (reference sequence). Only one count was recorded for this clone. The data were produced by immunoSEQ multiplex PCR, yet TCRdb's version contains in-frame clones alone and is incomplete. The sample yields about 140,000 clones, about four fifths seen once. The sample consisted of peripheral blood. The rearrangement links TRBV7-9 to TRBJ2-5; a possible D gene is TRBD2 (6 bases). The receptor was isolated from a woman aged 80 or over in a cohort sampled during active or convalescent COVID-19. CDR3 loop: CASSLLARGTQYF. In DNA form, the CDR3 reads TGTGCCAGCAGCTTACTAGCGCGGGGGACCCAGTACTTC.